The rows below give T cell receptor beta chains drawn from one sample of a study of CD4+ T cells in melanoma. Clones were read by immunoSEQ multiplex PCR, and TCRdb kept only the in-frame ones, dropping some. The data contain under 7,000 clones, about 73% of them singletons. Sequences were obtained from cells from a culture (not recorded whether cultured in vitro). All receptors derive from a human donor with melanoma. CDR3s include the opening cysteine and the closing phenylalanine or tryptophan. D genes are given only for firm matches.

d_call: TRBD1; j_call: TRBJ1-1; v_call: TRBV6-5; cdr3_aa: CASKLRTGRGTEAFF
d_call: .; j_call: TRBJ1-1; v_call: TRBV4-1; cdr3_aa: CASSQGTNTEAFF
d_call: TRBD1; j_call: TRBJ1-2; v_call: TRBV14; cdr3_aa: CASSSPAGQGPGGYTF
d_call: .; j_call: TRBJ2-1; v_call: TRBV19; cdr3_aa: CASSMAATYNEQFF
d_call: TRBD2; j_call: TRBJ2-1; v_call: TRBV24-1; cdr3_aa: CATSDAAGGGYNEQFF
d_call: .; j_call: TRBJ2-7; v_call: TRBV27; cdr3_aa: CASSLSADSLAYEQYF
d_call: TRBD1; j_call: TRBJ2-1; v_call: TRBV27; cdr3_aa: CASSPQGLGNEQFF
d_call: TRBD1; j_call: TRBJ2-7; v_call: TRBV2; cdr3_aa: CASTGGGYEQYF
d_call: TRBD2; j_call: TRBJ2-1; v_call: TRBV7-2; cdr3_aa: CASRGLAGGNNEQFF
d_call: .; j_call: TRBJ1-1; v_call: TRBV9; cdr3_aa: CASSGGQTLNTEAFF
d_call: .; j_call: TRBJ1-1; v_call: TRBV3-1/TRBV3-2; cdr3_aa: CASSQTLGNTEAFF
d_call: TRBD2; j_call: TRBJ2-7; v_call: TRBV7-6; cdr3_aa: CASSPWLADRSYEQYF
d_call: TRBD1; j_call: TRBJ2-7; v_call: TRBV7-2; cdr3_aa: CASSLGQATYEQYF
d_call: .; j_call: TRBJ1-5; v_call: TRBV12-3/TRBV12-4; cdr3_aa: CASSLGLKGHQHF
d_call: .; j_call: TRBJ1-1; v_call: TRBV27; cdr3_aa: CASSFGGAEAFF
d_call: .; j_call: TRBJ1-4; v_call: TRBV28; cdr3_aa: CASSLGGATNEKLFF
d_call: .; j_call: TRBJ2-7; v_call: TRBV3-1/TRBV3-2; cdr3_aa: CASSQDRATEQYF
d_call: .; j_call: TRBJ2-7; v_call: TRBV29-1; cdr3_aa: CSVERQGTYEQYF
d_call: TRBD2; j_call: TRBJ2-3; v_call: TRBV5-1; cdr3_aa: CASSLGTSGGDTQYF
d_call: .; j_call: TRBJ1-1; v_call: TRBV19; cdr3_aa: CASSQGINTEAFF
d_call: .; j_call: TRBJ2-1; v_call: TRBV15; cdr3_aa: CATSMGEPVYNEQFF
d_call: .; j_call: TRBJ2-7; v_call: TRBV19; cdr3_aa: CASSIGHSKEQYF
d_call: TRBD2; j_call: TRBJ2-3; v_call: TRBV5-1; cdr3_aa: CASSFGLGTDTQYF
d_call: .; j_call: TRBJ1-1; v_call: TRBV2; cdr3_aa: CASSVRTVLNTEAFF
d_call: .; j_call: TRBJ2-3; v_call: TRBV9; cdr3_aa: CASSPPDPSSADTQYF
d_call: .; j_call: TRBJ1-1; v_call: TRBV7-9; cdr3_aa: CASSLGIGGVGYTEAFF
d_call: .; j_call: TRBJ1-1; v_call: TRBV12-3/TRBV12-4; cdr3_aa: CASSWAPSTEAFF
d_call: .; j_call: TRBJ2-3; v_call: TRBV19; cdr3_aa: CASSRGADTQYF